The TCR beta chain described here comes from a study of blood T cells in healthy people across ages. The CDR3 contains 12 residues. Deletions cut 3 bases from V and 2 bases from J, with 4 bases between. CDR1 is SGHRS, CDR2 YFSETQ, per germline. With a J-beta primer mix and a sample-barcoded 5' primer, a second PCR ran about 7 to 11 cycles. TCRdb passed the 5' RACE reads through MiXCR, listing each CDR3 protein once. The table shows about 800,000 distinct CDR3 sequences, with roughly 25% occurring only once. These data also featured in a second study, about T cells of mothers and their children. That source reports: Nine systemically healthy Caucasian donors: three mothers, six children.

V and J are TRBV5-1 and TRBJ2-3; no reliable D call. This receptor was identified in a boy between 5 and 17 years old in good health. Sequencing used blood. CDR3 residues: CASSWDTDTQYF. CDR3 DNA sequence: TGCGCCAGCAGCTGGGACACAGATACGCAGTATTTT.